These 30 T cell receptor beta chains were sequenced from one sample in a study of cytomegalovirus exposure and HLA in healthy donors. The PCR ran on 60 Vbeta and 13 Jbeta primers. Assay used: immunoSEQ multiplex PCR; TCRdb lists only in-frame clones, some missing. The sample records fewer than 300,000 clones, 80% to 90% being singletons. Sequencing used PBMCs. The receptors come from a middle-aged man in good health and CMV-seropositive.

The genes are TRBV28 and TRBJ1-4; TRBD1 is a possible D gene (5 bases). In germline, CDR1 is MDHEN, CDR2 SYDVKM. V gave up 1 base and J gave up 5 bases, with 17 bases separating them. This CDR3 is 17 amino acids long. For the CDR3, the DNA is TGTGCCAGCAGTTTATTGGGGCAGGGCAGAGGAAATGAAAAACTGTTTTTT. This translates into CASSLLGQGRGNEKLFF.

The chain carries TRBV29-1 and TRBJ1-3, with 7 bases matching TRBD1. CDR1 is SQVTM, CDR2 ANQGSEA, per germline. The CDR3 is 16 amino acids. J gave up 3 bases and V 3 bases, and 11 bases lay outside the gene matches. The DNA of the CDR3 is TGCAGCGTTGACCTCCGACAGGGAGGTTTTGGAAACACCATATATTTT. It encodes CSVDLRQGGFGNTIYF.

This clone came up once. The chain couples TRBV4-2 to TRBJ1-2; a weak D match, TRBD1 (5 bases). The germline V gene has CDR1 LGHNA and CDR2 YNFKEQ. The V and J ends lost 0 bases and 8 bases respectively, with 16 bases between them. This CDR3 has 15 amino acids. CDR3 nucleotides: TGTGCCAGCAGCCAAGAAATCGGCAGGGAAGGAGGCTACACCTTC. Encoded protein: CASSQEIGREGGYTF.

The chain couples TRBV11-2 to TRBJ2-6, with D possibly being TRBD1 (5 bases). The V end lost 5 bases, the J end lost 2 bases, and 10 bases lay between the germline ends. This CDR3 is 15 amino acids long. Germline CDR1 SGHAT, CDR2 FQNNGV. The CDR3 DNA reads as TGTGCCAGCAGCCCGACAGTGGCTGGGGCCAACGTCCTGACTTTC. It translates to CASSPTVAGANVLTF.

The rearrangement joins TRBV5-1 to TRBJ2-1, with a weak D call TRBD1 (6 bases). Germline-derived CDR1 and CDR2 are SGHRS and YFSETQ. Trimming pared 0 bases from V and 4 bases from J, leaving 8 bases between. The CDR3 length is 14 residues. Written as DNA, the CDR3 is TGCGCCAGCAGCTTGGGACAGGAGTACAATGAGCAGTTCTTC. Translated, it gives CASSLGQEYNEQFF. The variable domain in full, completed from reference TRBV5-1 and TRBJ2-1, reads KAGVTQTPRYLIKTRGQQVTLSCSPISGHRSVSWYQQTPGQGLQFLFEYFSETQRNKGNFPGRFSGRQFSNSRSEMNVSTLELGDSALYLCASSLGQEYNEQFFGPGTRLTVL.

The rearrangement links TRBV28 to TRBJ2-2; D may be TRBD2 (5 bases). CDR3 length: 17 residues. The ends were cut back, 2 bases at V and 7 bases at J, with 20 bases in the middle. From germline, CDR1 is MDHEN and CDR2 SYDVKM. CDR3 residues: CASSLPPSRIKHGELFF. The DNA of the CDR3 is TGTGCCAGCAGTTTACCCCCTAGCCGGATTAAGCACGGGGAGCTGTTTTTT.

This rearrangement joins TRBV4-1 to TRBJ2-5; weak D call: TRBD2 (7 bases). The DNA matches TRBJ2-7 better at its end, which makes the J call doubtful. Germline V gene data show CDR1 as MGHRA and CDR2 as YSYEKL. The CDR3 runs to 19 residues. In nucleotides, the CDR3 is TGCGCCAGCAGCCAAGTCCTCCTAGCAGTAGGGGGAGGGACCTACGAGCAGTACTTC. This encodes CASSQVLLAVGGGTYEQYF.

Remarks on this clone: This sample includes further DNA sequences coding for the same CDR3. V and J are TRBV7-9 and TRBJ1-1; D remains ambiguous. Germline V lookup: CDR1 SEHNR, CDR2 FQNEAQ (reference sequence). This CDR3 has 13 amino acids. Trimming took off 3 bases at V and 1 base at J, with 6 bases between the two ends. CDR3 in DNA: TGTGCCAGCAGCTTTACGGGGAACACTGAAGCTTTCTTT. Translation gives CASSFTGNTEAFF.

The rearrangement uses TRBV19 and TRBJ1-5; D is undetermined. The V gene's germline CDR1 is LNHDA and CDR2 SQIVND (reference sequence). The CDR3 extends over 15 amino acids. Trimming removed 4 bases from V and 2 bases from J, with 12 bases in between. In nucleotides, the CDR3 is TGTGCCAGTAGTACGCTCGGCGGCCGCAATCAGCCCCAGCATTTT. Protein product: CASSTLGGRNQPQHF.

J is TRBJ2-3 and V is TRBV18, with D unresolved. In germline, CDR1 is KGHSH, CDR2 LQKENI. The length of the CDR3 is 13 residues. Trimming shortened V by 4 bases and J by 5 bases, and 10 bases separated the two germline ends. CDR3: CASSLVLRDTQYF. For the CDR3, the DNA is TGTGCCAGCTCACTAGTACTCCGAGATACGCAGTATTTT.

CDR3 nucleotide sequence: TGTGCCAGCAGTGAGGGGGCGAGCGGGGAGCTGTTTTTT. This translates into CASSEGASGELFF. The rearrangement uses TRBV2 and TRBJ2-2, with D possibly TRBD1 on 6 matching bases. The V end was cut by 3 bases, the J end by 7 bases, with 9 bases between. This CDR3 spans 13 amino acids. Germline values: CDR1 SNHLY, CDR2 FYNNEI. Full variable domain (outside the CDR3, taken from reference TRBV2 and TRBJ2-2): EPEVTQTPSHQVTQMGQEVILRCVPISNHLYFYWYRQILGQKVEFLVSFYNNEISEKSEIFDDQFSVERPDGSNFTLKIRSTKLEDSAMYFCASSEGASGELFFGEGSRLTVL.

This clone was counted once. The V call is TRBV21-1, the J call TRBJ2-7; the DNA was not used to check the table's D call, TRBD2. TRBV21-1 is classified as a pseudogene. The CDR3 has 18 amino acids. The CDR3 sequence is CASSNSPGGAGGPYEQYF. CDR3 DNA: TGTGCCAGCAGCAACTCCCCCGGTGGAGCGGGAGGCCCCTACGAGCAGTACTTC.

The chain has TRBV27 and TRBJ1-5; 7 bases fit TRBD1. The germline V gene has CDR1 MNHEY and CDR2 SMNVEV (reference sequence). Trimming at V came to 5 bases and at J to 2 bases, leaving 0 bases not matched to a gene. The CDR3 is 13 amino acids. CDR3: CASSGQGNQPQHF. For the CDR3, the DNA is TGTGCCAGCAGTGGACAGGGCAATCAGCCCCAGCATTTT.

The V call is TRBV7-9, the J call TRBJ1-4; 9 bases fit TRBD1. The CDR3 spans 14 residues. V gave up 5 bases and J gave up 5 bases; unmatched junction bases: 3. Looked up from germline, CDR1 is SEHNR and CDR2 is FQNEAQ (reference sequence). CDR3 nucleotides: TGTGCCAGCAGCCTGGGACAGGGCAATGAAAAACTGTTTTTT. This codes for CASSLGQGNEKLFF.

As regards this clone: One junction end disagrees with the germline gene, perhaps due to a read error. This sequence joins TRBV7-9 and TRBJ2-7, with 8 bases lining up with TRBD1. The CDR3 is 14 residues long. Germline CDR1 reads SEHNR; CDR2 reads FQNEAQ (reference sequence). CDR3 region: CSSSPGDRRYEQYF. CDR3 DNA sequence: TGTTCCAGCAGCCCGGGGGACAGGCGCTACGAGCAGTACTTC.

The chain uses TRBV27 and TRBJ1-4; TRBD1 aligns across 8 bases. This CDR3 contains 15 residues. Germline trimming cut 3 bases from V and 5 bases from J; bases unmatched to any gene: 5. From germline, CDR1 is MNHEY and CDR2 SMNVEV (reference sequence). This chain's CDR3 is CASSFRDRKNEKLFF. In DNA form, the CDR3 reads TGTGCCAGCAGTTTTAGGGACAGGAAGAATGAAAAACTGTTTTTT.

V usage is TRBV4-1 and J usage is TRBJ2-3, with 7 bases that match TRBD2. In germline, CDR1 is MGHRA, CDR2 YSYEKL. There are 13 residues in the CDR3. V shed 8 bases, J shed 2 bases, and the junction held 4 bases outside the gene matches. This CDR3 reads CASLGGTTDTQYF. CDR3 DNA sequence: TGCGCCAGCCTGGGGGGGACCACAGATACGCAGTATTTT.

The chain recombines TRBV10-1 with TRBJ2-1; D is possibly TRBD2 (6 bases). The V and J ends lost 4 bases and 4 bases respectively, with 8 bases between them. This CDR3 has 13 residues. Germline CDR1 WNHNN, CDR2 SYGVQD (reference sequence). The CDR3 bases are TGCGCCAGCAGTGGTGGGGGGTACAATGAGCAGTTCTTC. Translating gives CASSGGGYNEQFF.

The V gene is TRBV14, the J gene TRBJ1-2; weak D call: TRBD1 (6 bases). V was pared by 0 bases and J by 3 bases, with 17 bases between. The germline gives CDR1 SGHDN, CDR2 FVKESK. The CDR3 has 17 residues. The CDR3 protein is CASSQDYSQGIHYGYTF. The DNA of the CDR3 is TGTGCCAGCAGCCAAGATTACAGCCAGGGGATTCACTATGGCTACACCTTC.

The chain has TRBV7-3 and TRBJ2-1, with 9 positions matching TRBD2. CDR1 is SGHTA, CDR2 FQGTGA, per germline. This CDR3 has 15 residues. V was clipped by 5 bases and J by 8 bases; unmatched bases: 10. CDR3 in amino acids: CASSAPGTSWDEQFF. The DNA for the CDR3 is TGTGCCAGCAGCGCCCCCGGGACTAGCTGGGATGAGCAGTTCTTC.

This chain connects TRBV5-4 to TRBJ2-2; 9 bases align to TRBD2. V gave up 4 bases and J gave up 0 bases; unmatched junction bases: 4. The V gene's germline CDR1 is SGHNT and CDR2 YYREEE (reference sequence). This CDR3 has 16 amino acids. In nucleotides, the CDR3 is TGTGCCAGCAGCCCCTTAGCGGGAGCGAACACCGGGGAGCTGTTTTTT. This encodes CASSPLAGANTGELFF.

The V and J genes are TRBV28 and TRBJ2-7; 11 bases map to TRBD1. The CDR3 length is 13 residues. Germline V gene data show CDR1 as MDHEN and CDR2 as SYDVKM. Trimming at V came to 6 bases and at J to 6 bases, leaving 4 bases not matched to a gene. CDR3 protein: CASRWTGGGEQYF. Written as DNA, the CDR3 is TGTGCCAGCAGGTGGACAGGGGGCGGCGAGCAGTACTTC. Variable domain in full (rest from reference TRBV28 and TRBJ2-7): DVKVTQSSRYLVKRTGEKVFLECVQDMDHENMFWYRQDPGLGLRLIYFSYDVKMKEKGDIPEGYSVSREKKERFSLILESASTNQTSMYLCASRWTGGGEQYFGPGTRLTVT.

The rearrangement joins TRBV6-5 to TRBJ1-1; the D gene is possibly TRBD1 (6 bases). This CDR3 is built from 14 residues. Germline V CDR1 and CDR2: MNHEY, SVGAGI. Trimming shortened V by 6 bases and J by 1 base, and 12 bases separated the two germline ends. For the CDR3, the DNA is TGTGCCAGCAGACTCCGGACAGCGAACACTGAAGCTTTCTTT. Translating gives CASRLRTANTEAFF.

V gene TRBV27 combines with J gene TRBJ1-2, with D maybe TRBD1 (5 bases). The CDR3 has 15 amino acids. V was pared by 0 bases and J by 3 bases, with 11 bases between. From germline, CDR1 is MNHEY and CDR2 SMNVEV (reference sequence). This CDR3 reads CASSLSIAGDYGYTF. The CDR3 DNA reads TGTGCCAGCAGTTTATCGATCGCGGGGGACTATGGCTACACCTTC.

The rearrangement uses TRBV7-2 and TRBJ1-2; perhaps TRBD1 as D (6 bases). The CDR3 consists of 12 residues. Germline V gene data show CDR1 as SGHTA and CDR2 as FQGNSA. V dropped 4 bases and J dropped 8 bases, with 11 bases sitting between them. CDR3 residues: CASSSDRTGYTF. The CDR3 DNA reads as TGTGCCAGCAGCTCCGACAGGACGGGCTACACCTTC. Drawing the rest from reference TRBV7-2 and TRBJ1-2, the complete variable domain is GAGVSQSPSNKVTEKGKDVELRCDPISGHTALYWYRQSLGQGLEFLIYFQGNSAPDKSGLPSDRFSAERTGGSVSTLTIQRTQQEDSAVYLCASSSDRTGYTFGSGTRLTVV.

The rearrangement links TRBV27 to TRBJ2-7; tentatively, D is TRBD1 (6 bases). CDR3 size: 12 residues. The V gene's germline CDR1 is MNHEY and CDR2 SMNVEV (reference sequence). The V and J ends lost 6 bases and 2 bases respectively, with 8 bases between them. The CDR3 loop reads CASRGQPYEQYF. CDR3 sequence (DNA): TGTGCCAGCAGAGGACAGCCCTACGAGCAGTACTTC.

V is TRBV7-2 and J is TRBJ2-7, with 9 nucleotides matching TRBD1. This CDR3 is 15 amino acids long. The trim removed 5 bases at V and 3 bases at J, leaving 8 bases unmatched. Germline V gives CDR1 SGHTA, CDR2 FQGNSA. The CDR3 DNA follows: TGTGCCAGCAGCGCCCGCCAGGACAGGGGCTACGAGCAGTACTTC. This gives the protein CASSARQDRGYEQYF.

The rearrangement links TRBV6-5 to TRBJ2-1; D is undetermined. Between the trimmed V and J ends, which lost 5 bases and 4 bases, there was a span of 12 bases. CDR3 length: 14 amino acids. Germline-derived CDR1 and CDR2 are MNHEY and SVGAGI. The CDR3 is CASSRVAAYNEQFF. The CDR3 nucleotides are TGTGCCAGCAGTCGGGTGGCGGCTTACAATGAGCAGTTCTTC.

V and J are TRBV18 and TRBJ2-3; D gene unclear. This CDR3 has 13 residues. Looked up from germline, CDR1 is KGHSH and CDR2 is LQKENI. V was trimmed by 3 bases and J by 1 base, leaving 5 bases between them. The CDR3: CASSPIGTDTQYF. CDR3 sequence (DNA): TGTGCCAGCTCACCTATAGGCACAGATACGCAGTATTTT. Using reference TRBV18 and TRBJ2-3 for the parts outside the CDR3, the full variable domain is NAGVMQNPRHLVRRRGQEARLRCSPMKGHSHVYWYRQLPEEGLKFMVYLQKENIIDESGMPKERFSAEFPKEGPSILRIQQVVRGDSAAYFCASSPIGTDTQYFGPGTRLTVL.

The genes are TRBV4-3 and TRBJ2-7, with 9 bases lining up with TRBD1. Per the germline V gene, CDR1 is LGHNA and CDR2 is YSLEER. The CDR3 length is 15 residues. V lost 3 bases, J lost 0 bases, and 3 bases stayed unmatched. For the CDR3, the DNA is TGCGCCAGCAGCCAGCGGGACAGGGACTCCTACGAGCAGTACTTC. This sequence encodes CASSQRDRDSYEQYF.